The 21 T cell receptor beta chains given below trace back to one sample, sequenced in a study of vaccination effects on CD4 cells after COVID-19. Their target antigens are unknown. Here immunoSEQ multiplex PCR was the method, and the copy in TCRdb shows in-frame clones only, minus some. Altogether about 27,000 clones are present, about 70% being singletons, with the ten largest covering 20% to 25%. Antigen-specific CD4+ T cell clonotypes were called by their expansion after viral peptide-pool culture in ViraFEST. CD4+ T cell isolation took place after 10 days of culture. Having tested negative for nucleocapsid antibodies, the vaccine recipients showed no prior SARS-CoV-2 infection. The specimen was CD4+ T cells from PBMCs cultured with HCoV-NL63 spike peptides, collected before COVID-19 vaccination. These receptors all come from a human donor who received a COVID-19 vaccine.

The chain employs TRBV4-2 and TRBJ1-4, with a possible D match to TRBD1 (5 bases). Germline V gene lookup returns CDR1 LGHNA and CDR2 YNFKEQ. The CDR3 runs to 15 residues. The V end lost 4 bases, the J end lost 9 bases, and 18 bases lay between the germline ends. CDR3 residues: CASSLRAAWGKKLFF. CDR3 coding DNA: TGTGCCAGCAGCCTACGGGCCGCTTGGGGGAAAAAACTGTTTTTT.

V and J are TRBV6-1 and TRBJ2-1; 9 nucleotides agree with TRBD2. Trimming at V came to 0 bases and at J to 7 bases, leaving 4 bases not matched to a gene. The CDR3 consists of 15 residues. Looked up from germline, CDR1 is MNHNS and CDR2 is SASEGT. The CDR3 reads CASSEAGLAGNEQFF. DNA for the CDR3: TGTGCCAGCAGTGAAGCGGGACTAGCAGGGAATGAGCAGTTCTTC.

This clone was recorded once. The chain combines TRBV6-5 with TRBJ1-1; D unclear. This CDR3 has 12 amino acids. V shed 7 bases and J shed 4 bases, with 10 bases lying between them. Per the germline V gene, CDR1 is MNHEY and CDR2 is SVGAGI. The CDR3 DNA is TGTGCCAGCACCCTTACATTCACTGAAGCTTTCTTT. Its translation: CASTLTFTEAFF.

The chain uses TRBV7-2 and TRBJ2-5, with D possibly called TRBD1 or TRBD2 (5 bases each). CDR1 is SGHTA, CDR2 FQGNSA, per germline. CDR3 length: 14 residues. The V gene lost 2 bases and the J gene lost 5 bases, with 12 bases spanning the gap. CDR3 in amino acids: CASSLPSGAETQYF. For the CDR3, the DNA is TGTGCCAGCAGCTTACCGTCCGGGGCGGAGACCCAGTACTTC.

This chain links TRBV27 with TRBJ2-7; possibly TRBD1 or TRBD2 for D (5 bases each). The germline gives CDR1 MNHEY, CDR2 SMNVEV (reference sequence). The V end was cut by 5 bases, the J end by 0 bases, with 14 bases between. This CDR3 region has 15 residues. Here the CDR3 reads CASSLTGTVSYEQYF. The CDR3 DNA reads TGTGCCAGCAGTCTCACCGGGACGGTCTCCTACGAGCAGTACTTC.

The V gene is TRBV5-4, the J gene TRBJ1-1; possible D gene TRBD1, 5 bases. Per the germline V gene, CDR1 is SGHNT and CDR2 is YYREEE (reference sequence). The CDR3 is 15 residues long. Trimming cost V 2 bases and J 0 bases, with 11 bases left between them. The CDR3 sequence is CASSFQGFMNTEAFF. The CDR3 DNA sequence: TGTGCCAGCAGCTTCCAGGGATTTATGAACACTGAAGCTTTCTTT.

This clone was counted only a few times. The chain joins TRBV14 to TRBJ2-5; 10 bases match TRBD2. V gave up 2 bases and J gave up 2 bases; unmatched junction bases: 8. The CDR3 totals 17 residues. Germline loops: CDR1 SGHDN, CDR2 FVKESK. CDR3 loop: CASSQLAGDPKQETQYF. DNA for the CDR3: TGTGCCAGCAGCCAACTAGCGGGGGACCCAAAGCAAGAGACCCAGTACTTC.

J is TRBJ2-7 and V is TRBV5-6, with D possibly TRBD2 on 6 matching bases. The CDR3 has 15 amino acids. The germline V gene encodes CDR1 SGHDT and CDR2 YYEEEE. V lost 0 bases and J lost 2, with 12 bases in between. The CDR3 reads CASSLELGGTYEQYF. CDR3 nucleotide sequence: TGTGCCAGCAGCTTGGAACTTGGGGGGACCTACGAGCAGTACTTC.

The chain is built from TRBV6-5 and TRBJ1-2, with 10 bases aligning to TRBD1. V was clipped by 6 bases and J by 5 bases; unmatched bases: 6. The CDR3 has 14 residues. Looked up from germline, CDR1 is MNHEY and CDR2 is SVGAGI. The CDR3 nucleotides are TGTGCCAGCAGCTCGACAGGGGGCGGATATGGCTACACCTTC. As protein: CASSSTGGGYGYTF.

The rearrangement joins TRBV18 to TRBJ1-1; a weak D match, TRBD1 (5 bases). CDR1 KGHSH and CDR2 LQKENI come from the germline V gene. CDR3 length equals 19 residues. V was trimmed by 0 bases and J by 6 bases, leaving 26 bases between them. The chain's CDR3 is CASSPPLRTLKGLNAEAFF. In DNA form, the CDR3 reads TGTGCCAGCTCACCACCGTTAAGGACGCTTAAGGGGCTTAACGCTGAAGCTTTCTTT.

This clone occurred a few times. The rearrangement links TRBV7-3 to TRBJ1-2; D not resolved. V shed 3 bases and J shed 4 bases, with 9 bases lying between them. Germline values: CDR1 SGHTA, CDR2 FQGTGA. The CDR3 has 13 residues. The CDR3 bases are TGTGCCAGCAGCTTCGACCGCATCTATGGCTACACCTTC. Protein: CASSFDRIYGYTF.

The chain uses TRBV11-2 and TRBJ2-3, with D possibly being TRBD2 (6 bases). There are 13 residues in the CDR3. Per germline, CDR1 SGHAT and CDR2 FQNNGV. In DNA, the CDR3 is TGTGCGGGCGGGCTCGGCGGGGCAGATACGCAGTATTTT. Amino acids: CAGGLGGADTQYF.

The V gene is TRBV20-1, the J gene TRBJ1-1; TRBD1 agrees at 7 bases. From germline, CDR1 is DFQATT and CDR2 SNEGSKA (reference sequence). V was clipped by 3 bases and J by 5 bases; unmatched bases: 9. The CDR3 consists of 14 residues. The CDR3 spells CSASLAGGRTEAFF. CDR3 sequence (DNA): TGCAGTGCTAGTCTGGCAGGGGGAAGGACTGAAGCTTTCTTT.

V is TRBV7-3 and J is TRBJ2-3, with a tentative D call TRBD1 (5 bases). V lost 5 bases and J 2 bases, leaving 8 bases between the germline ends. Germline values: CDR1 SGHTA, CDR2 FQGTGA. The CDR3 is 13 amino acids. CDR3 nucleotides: TGTGCCAGCAGCGCAGGGTACACAGATACGCAGTATTTT. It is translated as CASSAGYTDTQYF. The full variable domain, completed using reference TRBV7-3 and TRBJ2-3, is GAGVSQTPSNKVTEKGKYVELRCDPISGHTALYWYRQSLGQGPEFLIYFQGTGAADDSGLPNDRFFAVRPEGSVSTLKIQRTERGDSAVYLCASSAGYTDTQYFGPGTRLTVL.

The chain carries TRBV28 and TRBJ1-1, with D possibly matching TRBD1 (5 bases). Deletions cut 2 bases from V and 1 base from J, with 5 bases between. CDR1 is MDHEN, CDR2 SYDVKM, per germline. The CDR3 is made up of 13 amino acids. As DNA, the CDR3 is TGTGCCAGCAGTTTAGGGGGGAACACTGAAGCTTTCTTT. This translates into CASSLGGNTEAFF.

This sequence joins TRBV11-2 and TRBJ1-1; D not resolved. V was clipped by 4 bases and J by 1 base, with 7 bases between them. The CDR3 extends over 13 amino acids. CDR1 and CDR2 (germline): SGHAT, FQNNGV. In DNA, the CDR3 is TGTGCCAGCAGCTCAACAGCGAACACTGAAGCTTTCTTT. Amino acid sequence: CASSSTANTEAFF. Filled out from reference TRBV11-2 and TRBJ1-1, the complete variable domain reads EAGVAQSPRYKIIEKRQSVAFWCNPISGHATLYWYQQILGQGPKLLIQFQNNGVVDDSQLPKDRFSAERLKGVDSTLKIQPAKLEDSAVYLCASSSTANTEAFFGQGTRLTVV.

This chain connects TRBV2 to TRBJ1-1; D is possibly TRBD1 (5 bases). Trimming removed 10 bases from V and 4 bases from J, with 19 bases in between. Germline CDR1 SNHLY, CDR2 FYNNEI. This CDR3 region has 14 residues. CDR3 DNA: TGTGCCACACGCCTGGTGGGGGAGGGCACTGAAGCTTTCTTT. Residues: CATRLVGEGTEAFF.

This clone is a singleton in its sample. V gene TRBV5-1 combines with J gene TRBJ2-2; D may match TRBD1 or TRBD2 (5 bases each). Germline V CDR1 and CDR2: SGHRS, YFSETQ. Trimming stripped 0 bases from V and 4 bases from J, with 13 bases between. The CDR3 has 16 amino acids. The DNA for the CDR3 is TGCGCCAGCAGCTTGGGGGGGTTACGTTCCACCGGGGAGCTGTTTTTT. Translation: CASSLGGLRSTGELFF.

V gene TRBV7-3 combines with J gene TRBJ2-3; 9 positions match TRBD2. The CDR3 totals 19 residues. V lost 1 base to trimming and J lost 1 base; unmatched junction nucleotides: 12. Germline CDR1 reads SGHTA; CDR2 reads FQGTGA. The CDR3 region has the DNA TGTGCCAGCAGCTTAAGGCGGGGGGGCCTATCGACGGGCACAGATACGCAGTATTTT. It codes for CASSLRRGGLSTGTDTQYF. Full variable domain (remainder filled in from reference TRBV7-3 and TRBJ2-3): GAGVSQTPSNKVTEKGKYVELRCDPISGHTALYWYRQSLGQGPEFLIYFQGTGAADDSGLPNDRFFAVRPEGSVSTLKIQRTERGDSAVYLCASSLRRGGLSTGTDTQYFGPGTRLTVL.

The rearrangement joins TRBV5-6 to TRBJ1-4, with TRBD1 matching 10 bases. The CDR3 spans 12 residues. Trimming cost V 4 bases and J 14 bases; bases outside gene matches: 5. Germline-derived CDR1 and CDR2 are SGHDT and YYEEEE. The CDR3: CASSPDRGNLFF. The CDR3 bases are TGTGCCAGCAGCCCGGACAGGGGGAACCTGTTTTTT.

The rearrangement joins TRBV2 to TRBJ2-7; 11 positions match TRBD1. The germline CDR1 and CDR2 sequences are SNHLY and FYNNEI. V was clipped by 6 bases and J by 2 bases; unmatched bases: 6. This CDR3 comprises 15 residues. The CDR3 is CASSPGQGGTYEQYF. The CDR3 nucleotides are TGTGCCAGCAGCCCGGGACAGGGGGGCACCTACGAGCAGTACTTC.